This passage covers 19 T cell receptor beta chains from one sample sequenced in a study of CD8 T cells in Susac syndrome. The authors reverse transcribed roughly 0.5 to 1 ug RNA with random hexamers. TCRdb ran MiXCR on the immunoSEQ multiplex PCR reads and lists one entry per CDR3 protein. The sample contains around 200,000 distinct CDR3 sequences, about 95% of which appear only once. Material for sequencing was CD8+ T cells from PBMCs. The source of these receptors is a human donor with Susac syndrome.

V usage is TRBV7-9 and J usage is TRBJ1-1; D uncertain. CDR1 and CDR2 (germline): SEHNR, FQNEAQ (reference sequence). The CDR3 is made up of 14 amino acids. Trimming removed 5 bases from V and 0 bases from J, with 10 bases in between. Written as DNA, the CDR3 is TGTGCCAGCAGCATCGTAGAGGTGAACACTGAAGCTTTCTTT. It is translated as CASSIVEVNTEAFF.

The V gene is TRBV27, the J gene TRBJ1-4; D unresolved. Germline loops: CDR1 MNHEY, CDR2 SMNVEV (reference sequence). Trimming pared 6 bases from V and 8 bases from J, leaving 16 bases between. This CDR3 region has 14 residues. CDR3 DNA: TGTGCCAGCAGACAGAGAGGGCTGTCGGAAAAACTGTTTTTT. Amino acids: CASRQRGLSEKLFF.

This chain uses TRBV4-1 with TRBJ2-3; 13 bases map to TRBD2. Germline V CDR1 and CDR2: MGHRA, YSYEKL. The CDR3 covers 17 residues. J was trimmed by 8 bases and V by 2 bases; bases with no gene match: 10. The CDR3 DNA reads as TGCGCCAGCAGCCAAACGACTAGCGGGGGGATTTTACGTACGCAGTATTTT. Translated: CASSQTTSGGILRTQYF.

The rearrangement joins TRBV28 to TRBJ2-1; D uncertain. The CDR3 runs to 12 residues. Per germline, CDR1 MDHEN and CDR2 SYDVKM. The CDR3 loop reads CATRRGDNEQFF. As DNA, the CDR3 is TGTGCTACCCGACGCGGTGACAATGAGCAGTTCTTC.

As DNA, the CDR3 is TGCAGTGCTTTGGGAGGGACGGTGGATGCGGGTGAGCAGTTCTTC. This gives the protein CSALGGTVDAGEQFF. The rearrangement uses TRBV20-1 and TRBJ2-1, with 7 bases identical to TRBD2. The V gene's germline CDR1 is DFQATT and CDR2 SNEGSKA (reference sequence). V lost 5 bases, J lost 9 bases, and 16 bases stayed unmatched. CDR3 length equals 15 residues.

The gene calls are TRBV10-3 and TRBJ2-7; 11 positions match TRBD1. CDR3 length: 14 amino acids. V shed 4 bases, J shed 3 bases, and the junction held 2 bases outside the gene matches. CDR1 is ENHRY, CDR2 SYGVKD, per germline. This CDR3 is CAISAGTGGYEQYF. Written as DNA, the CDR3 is TGTGCCATCAGTGCGGGGACAGGGGGCTACGAGCAGTACTTC.

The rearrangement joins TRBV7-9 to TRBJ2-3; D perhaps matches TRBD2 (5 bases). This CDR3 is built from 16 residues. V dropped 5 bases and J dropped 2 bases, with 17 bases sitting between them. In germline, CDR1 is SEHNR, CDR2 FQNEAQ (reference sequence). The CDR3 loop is CASSPGLLQNTDTQYF. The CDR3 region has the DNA TGTGCCAGCAGCCCCGGACTCCTTCAGAACACAGATACGCAGTATTTT.

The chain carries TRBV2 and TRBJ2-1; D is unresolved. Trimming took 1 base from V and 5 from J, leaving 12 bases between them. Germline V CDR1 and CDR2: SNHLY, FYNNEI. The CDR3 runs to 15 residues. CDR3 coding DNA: TGTGCCAGCAGTGAAGGAAAGCAAGTCGACAATGAGCAGTTCTTC. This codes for CASSEGKQVDNEQFF.

The CDR3 is CSARGYGMGIGETQYF. DNA for the CDR3: TGCAGTGCTAGGGGGTACGGGATGGGCATAGGGGAGACCCAGTACTTC. The V call is TRBV20-1, the J call TRBJ2-5; D might be TRBD2 (5 bases). The germline CDR1 and CDR2 sequences are DFQATT and SNEGSKA (reference sequence). The ends were cut back, 3 bases at V and 5 bases at J, with 22 bases in the middle. The CDR3 totals 16 residues.

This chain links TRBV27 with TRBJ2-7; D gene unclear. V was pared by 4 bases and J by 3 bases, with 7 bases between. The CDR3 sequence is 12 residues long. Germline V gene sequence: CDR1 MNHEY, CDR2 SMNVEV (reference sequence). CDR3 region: CASSSLGYEQYF. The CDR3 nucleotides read TGTGCCAGCAGTTCCCTAGGCTACGAGCAGTACTTC.

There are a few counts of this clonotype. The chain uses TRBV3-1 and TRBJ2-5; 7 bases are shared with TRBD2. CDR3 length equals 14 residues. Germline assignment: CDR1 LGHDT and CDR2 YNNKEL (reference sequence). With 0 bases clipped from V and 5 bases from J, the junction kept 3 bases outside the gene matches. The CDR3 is CASSQEGLEETQYF. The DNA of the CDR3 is TGTGCCAGCAGCCAAGAAGGACTAGAGGAGACCCAGTACTTC.

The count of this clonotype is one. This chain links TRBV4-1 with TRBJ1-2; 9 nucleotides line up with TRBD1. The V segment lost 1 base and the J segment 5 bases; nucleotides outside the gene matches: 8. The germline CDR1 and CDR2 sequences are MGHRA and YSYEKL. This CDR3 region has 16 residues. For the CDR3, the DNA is TGCGCCAGCAGCCAAGCCATCCAGGGGACAGGGTATGGCTACACCTTC. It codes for CASSQAIQGTGYGYTF.

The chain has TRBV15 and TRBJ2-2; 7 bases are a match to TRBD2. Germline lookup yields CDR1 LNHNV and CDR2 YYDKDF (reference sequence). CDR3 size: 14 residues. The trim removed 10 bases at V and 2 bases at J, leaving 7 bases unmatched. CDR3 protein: CAIAAGRNTGELFF. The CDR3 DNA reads TGTGCCATCGCAGCGGGGCGAAACACCGGGGAGCTGTTTTTT.

The CDR3 DNA reads as TGTGCCACCAGTGATTGGACGGACCAAGAGACCCAGTACTTC. It translates to CATSDWTDQETQYF. The V and J genes are TRBV24-1 and TRBJ2-5; D is unresolved. From germline, CDR1 is KGHDR and CDR2 SFDVKD. This CDR3 contains 14 residues. Between the trimmed V and J ends, which lost 2 bases and 0 bases, there was a span of 6 bases.

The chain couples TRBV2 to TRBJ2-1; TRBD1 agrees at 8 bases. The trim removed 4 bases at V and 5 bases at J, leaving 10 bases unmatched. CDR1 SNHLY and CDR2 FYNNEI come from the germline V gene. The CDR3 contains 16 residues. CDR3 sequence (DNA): TGTGCCAGCAGTGTCTTCCAGGGGGCGTATGACAATGAGCAGTTCTTC. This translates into CASSVFQGAYDNEQFF.

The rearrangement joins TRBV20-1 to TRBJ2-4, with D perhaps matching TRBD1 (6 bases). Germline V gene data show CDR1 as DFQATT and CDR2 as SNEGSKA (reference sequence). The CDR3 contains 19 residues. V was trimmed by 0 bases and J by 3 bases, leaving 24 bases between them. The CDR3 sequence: CSARDLQGVSWSGKNIQYF. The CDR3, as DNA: TGCAGTGCTAGAGATCTACAGGGAGTAAGTTGGTCTGGCAAAAACATTCAGTACTTC.

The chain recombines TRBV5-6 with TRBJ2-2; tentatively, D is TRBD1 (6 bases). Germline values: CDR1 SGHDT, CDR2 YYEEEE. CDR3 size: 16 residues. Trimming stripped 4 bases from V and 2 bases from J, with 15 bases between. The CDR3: CASSPTGRYNTGELFF. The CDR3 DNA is TGTGCCAGCAGCCCAACAGGGCGGTACAACACCGGGGAGCTGTTTTTT.

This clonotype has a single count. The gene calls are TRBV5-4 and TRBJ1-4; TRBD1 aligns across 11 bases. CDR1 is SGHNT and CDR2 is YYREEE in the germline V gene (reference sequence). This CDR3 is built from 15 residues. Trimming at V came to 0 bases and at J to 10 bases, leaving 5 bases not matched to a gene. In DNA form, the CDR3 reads TGTGCCAGCAGCTTGGGCGGACAGGGGGCTGGAAAACTGTTTTTT. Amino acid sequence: CASSLGGQGAGKLFF. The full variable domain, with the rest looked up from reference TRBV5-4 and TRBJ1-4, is ETGVTQSPTHLIKTRGQQVTLRCSSQSGHNTVSWYQQALGQGPQFIFQYYREEENGRGNFPPRFSGLQFPNYSSELNVNALELDDSALYLCASSLGGQGAGKLFFGSGTQLSVL.

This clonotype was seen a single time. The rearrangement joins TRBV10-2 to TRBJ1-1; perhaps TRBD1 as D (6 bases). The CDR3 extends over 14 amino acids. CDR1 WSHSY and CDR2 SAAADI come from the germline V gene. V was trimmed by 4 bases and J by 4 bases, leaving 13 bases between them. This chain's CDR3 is CASSVSGVGTEAFF. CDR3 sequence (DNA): TGCGCCAGCAGTGTTTCAGGGGTGGGCACTGAAGCTTTCTTT.